Reported below is one T cell receptor beta chain. Its target is not known. The sample belongs to a study of cytomegalovirus exposure and HLA in healthy donors. The study, taken as a whole, reports: As confirmed in vitro, three CMV-associated chains were specific for CMV antigens. Researchers counted approximately 160 TCR beta chains as cytomegalovirus-associated.

Germline CDR1 reads MNHEY; CDR2 reads SMNVEV (reference sequence). V gave up 6 bases and J gave up 2 bases; unmatched junction bases: 3. The CDR3 sequence is 14 residues long. Using immunoSEQ multiplex PCR, the repertoire was profiled, and TCRdb retains in-frame clones only, with some absent. The table records more than 95,000 clones, approximately 90% of them present only once. The donors were in the 120-subject validation cohort; that cohort was separate from the roughly 700-subject first cohort. Sequencing was carried out using PBMCs. The chain joins TRBV27 to TRBJ2-2; 7 nucleotides align to TRBD2. The receptor was isolated from a young woman in good health and CMV-seropositive. The CDR3 region is CASRRTSNTGELFF. The CDR3 region has the DNA TGTGCCAGCAGGCGGACTAGTAACACCGGGGAGCTGTTTTTT.